This entry lists 31 T cell receptor beta chains sequenced from one sample in a study of radiation and T cells in renal cell carcinoma. Profiled with immunoSEQ multiplex PCR; TCRdb holds only in-frame clones, not every one. The data contain about 130,000 clones, about 88% of them singletons. Time point noted: blood 2 weeks post-SBRT. The treatment here: 15 Gy SBRT to primary tumor, nephrectomy 4 weeks later. Sequencing used blood, obtained from a patient whose treatment included radiotherapy and nephrectomy. The receptors come from a woman aged 70 to 79 with renal cell carcinoma.

V gene TRBV29-1 combines with J gene TRBJ2-7; 9 nucleotides align to TRBD1. CDR1 SQVTM and CDR2 ANQGSEA come from the germline V gene. The V gene end was trimmed by 6 bases and the J gene end by 3 bases; junction bases not matched to a gene: 6. The CDR3 runs 13 residues. CDR3 region: CSVPDRGGYEQYF. The DNA of the CDR3 is TGCAGCGTCCCGGACAGGGGAGGCTACGAGCAGTACTTC.

The chain uses TRBV6-6 and TRBJ2-7, with D perhaps matching TRBD1 or TRBD2 (5 bases each). The CDR3 has 15 residues. Germline assignment: CDR1 MNHNY and CDR2 SVGAGI (reference sequence). V was cut by 4 bases and J by 6 bases, with 19 bases left in between. The CDR3 loop is CASSSLGGTPLEQYF. DNA of the CDR3: TGTGCCAGCAGTTCGTTAGGTGGGACCCCTCTCGAGCAGTACTTC.

V gene TRBV25-1 combines with J gene TRBJ1-6; no clear D gene. The length of the CDR3 is 15 residues. Germline lookup yields CDR1 MGHDK and CDR2 SYGVNS. The germline V and J ends were trimmed by 3 bases and 8 bases, with 14 bases remaining between them. The CDR3, as DNA: TGTGCCAGCAGTGATATAGAGGGTCGGGATTCACCCCTCCACTTT. Its protein is CASSDIEGRDSPLHF.

V gene TRBV5-1 combines with J gene TRBJ2-7; TRBD1 matches at 9 bases. V lost 5 bases and J lost 3; bases outside the gene matches: 9. CDR3 length equals 15 residues. CDR1 is SGHRS, CDR2 YFSETQ, per germline. DNA for the CDR3: TGCGCCAGCAGGTCCGGGACAGGGTATTTCTACGAGCAGTACTTC. Translated: CASRSGTGYFYEQYF.

The chain links TRBV19 to TRBJ2-5; 9 nucleotides align to TRBD1. V shed 5 bases and J 4 bases; nucleotides not matched to a gene: 11. Germline V lookup: CDR1 LNHDA, CDR2 SQIVND (reference sequence). This CDR3 has 16 amino acids. CDR3 coding DNA: TGTGCCAGTAGTCCTCGGGACAGGGTTTTTTCAGAGACCCAGTACTTC. Translating gives CASSPRDRVFSETQYF. The whole variable domain, filled in from reference TRBV19 and TRBJ2-5, reads DGGITQSPKYLFRKEGQNVTLSCEQNLNHDAMYWYRQDPGQGLRLIYYSQIVNDFQKGDIAEGYSVSREKKESFPLTVTSAQKNPTAFYLCASSPRDRVFSETQYFGPGTRLLVL.

V usage is TRBV27 and J usage is TRBJ2-1, with D hard to call. Per the germline V gene, CDR1 is MNHEY and CDR2 is SMNVEV (reference sequence). Between the trimmed V and J ends, which lost 3 bases and 8 bases, there was a span of 14 bases. The CDR3 is 14 residues long. This CDR3 is CASSLSGFGYEQFF. In nucleotides, the CDR3 is TGTGCCAGCAGTTTGTCGGGCTTTGGGTATGAGCAGTTCTTC.

This clone is a singleton in its sample. This chain uses TRBV30 with TRBJ2-7; D call uncertain. This CDR3 is 13 amino acids long. V dropped 6 bases and J dropped 0 bases, with 12 bases sitting between them. Germline CDR1 is GTSNPN and CDR2 is SVGIG (reference sequence). DNA for the CDR3: TGTGCCTGCAAACTAAGCAGCTCCTACGAGCAGTACTTC. It encodes CACKLSSSYEQYF. The whole variable domain, filled in from reference TRBV30 and TRBJ2-7, reads SQTIHQWPATLVQPVGSPLSLECTVEGTSNPNLYWYRQAAGRGLQLLFYSVGIGQISSEVPQNLSASRPQDRQFILSSKKLLLSDSGFYLCACKLSSSYEQYFGPGTRLTVT.

V usage is TRBV2 and J usage is TRBJ2-1; 11 bases are shared with TRBD1. Germline CDR1 SNHLY, CDR2 FYNNEI. This CDR3 has 17 amino acids. The V and J ends lost 7 bases and 7 bases, in that order; junction bases with no gene match: 15. For the CDR3, the DNA is TGTGCCAGCACCTCCAATGTTGGGACAGGGGGTGGAAATGAGCAGTTCTTC. Translated: CASTSNVGTGGGNEQFF.

The chain uses TRBV6-5 and TRBJ2-5, with a tentative D call TRBD1 (6 bases). The V gene lost 5 bases and the J gene lost 5 bases, with 6 bases spanning the gap. The CDR3 length is 11 residues. CDR1 is MNHEY, CDR2 SVGAGI, per germline. CDR3 sequence: CASSQGETQYF. In DNA form, the CDR3 reads TGTGCCAGCAGTCAGGGGGAGACCCAGTACTTC.

V is TRBV28 and J is TRBJ2-3; D gene unclear. The CDR3 length is 13 residues. Trimming removed 2 bases from V and 6 bases from J, with 9 bases in between. Per germline, CDR1 MDHEN and CDR2 SYDVKM. Here the CDR3 reads CASSLAGLDTQYF. CDR3 bases: TGTGCCAGCAGTTTAGCTGGCCTTGATACGCAGTATTTT.

J is TRBJ2-1 and V is TRBV27; no reliable D call. Looked up from germline, CDR1 is MNHEY and CDR2 is SMNVEV (reference sequence). The CDR3 covers 17 residues. V was clipped by 2 bases and J by 0 bases, with 14 bases between them. CDR3: CASSLLRALSSYNEQFF. The DNA of the CDR3 is TGTGCCAGCAGTTTACTCCGGGCCCTGAGCTCCTACAATGAGCAGTTCTTC.

This clone occurred once. The chain has TRBV7-2 and TRBJ1-6, with D perhaps TRBD1 (5 bases). Trimming took off 5 bases at V and 8 bases at J, with 16 bases between the two ends. The CDR3 runs 15 residues. Germline loops: CDR1 SGHTA, CDR2 FQGNSA. CDR3 region: CASSPNPGLDSPLHF. In nucleotides, the CDR3 is TGTGCCAGCAGCCCCAACCCGGGGCTCGATTCACCCCTCCACTTT.

V is TRBV19 and J is TRBJ1-1, with D tentatively TRBD1 (5 bases). Trimming removed 6 bases at V and 1 base at J, with 12 bases between. The germline V gene encodes CDR1 LNHDA and CDR2 SQIVND (reference sequence). The CDR3 extends over 14 amino acids. The CDR3 here is CASRQVTGNTEAFF. CDR3 nucleotides: TGTGCCAGTAGGCAAGTAACAGGGAACACTGAAGCTTTCTTT.

The chain joins TRBV7-8 to TRBJ1-6, with D unclear. This CDR3 is built from 14 residues. V was trimmed by 0 bases and J by 10 bases, leaving 10 bases between them. From germline, CDR1 is SGHVS and CDR2 FQNEAQ. CDR3 residues: CASSLAGKGSPLHF. CDR3 bases: TGTGCCAGCAGCTTAGCGGGGAAGGGATCACCCCTCCACTTT.

V gene TRBV6-1 combines with J gene TRBJ1-2; the D gene is possibly TRBD1 (6 bases). V was cut by 4 bases and J by 5 bases, with 14 bases left in between. This CDR3 is 14 amino acids long. The germline gives CDR1 MNHNS, CDR2 SASEGT. CDR3 loop: CASSASGTRYGYTF. The CDR3 region has the DNA TGTGCCAGCAGTGCCTCAGGGACACGGTATGGCTACACCTTC.

V is TRBV28 and J is TRBJ2-1; D unresolved. Germline CDR1 is MDHEN and CDR2 is SYDVKM. This CDR3 is built from 14 residues. V shed 7 bases and J shed 5 bases, with 15 bases lying between them. Written as DNA, the CDR3 is TGTGCCAGCACCACTCAGGTCCGGAACAATGAGCAGTTCTTC. It is translated as CASTTQVRNNEQFF.

This clone has just a few counts. The genes are TRBV19 and TRBJ1-5; D is unclear. Trimming took off 7 bases at V and 3 bases at J, with 19 bases between the two ends. CDR1 and CDR2 from the germline V gene are LNHDA and SQIVND (reference sequence). The CDR3 is 16 residues long. The CDR3 DNA reads TGTGCCAGTACCATCACTAGTCCCGGTAACAATCAGCCCCAGCATTTT. This sequence encodes CASTITSPGNNQPQHF.

The rearrangement joins TRBV18 to TRBJ2-5, with TRBD2 matching 9 bases. The CDR3 length is 18 residues. Germline trimming cut 5 bases from V and 5 bases from J; bases unmatched to any gene: 18. Per germline, CDR1 KGHSH and CDR2 LQKENI. CDR3 DNA sequence: TGTGCCAGCTCAATCCCCGGCCTAGCGGGGAAAAAAGTGGAGACCCAGTACTTC. This codes for CASSIPGLAGKKVETQYF. Using reference TRBV18 and TRBJ2-5 for the parts outside the CDR3, the full variable domain is NAGVMQNPRHLVRRRGQEARLRCSPMKGHSHVYWYRQLPEEGLKFMVYLQKENIIDESGMPKERFSAEFPKEGPSILRIQQVVRGDSAAYFCASSIPGLAGKKVETQYFGPGTRLLVL.

V is TRBV28 and J is TRBJ1-2, with D perhaps matching TRBD1 (5 bases). V lost 5 bases to trimming and J lost 4 bases, with 11 bases between them. This CDR3 has 13 residues. Germline values: CDR1 MDHEN, CDR2 SYDVKM. CDR3 sequence reads: CASSRKTVYGYTF. CDR3 DNA: TGTGCCAGCAGTCGAAAGACAGTCTATGGCTACACCTTC.

The V call is TRBV7-2, the J call TRBJ1-5; maybe TRBD1 (5 bases). The CDR3 length is 14 residues. Trimming left V 5 bases short and J 10 bases short, with 18 bases between. The germline V gene has CDR1 SGHTA and CDR2 FQGNSA. The chain's CDR3 is CASSLGPGIKPQHF. CDR3 bases: TGTGCCAGCAGCCTGGGACCGGGGATCAAACCCCAGCATTTT.

This chain uses TRBV29-1 with TRBJ2-3, with D perhaps TRBD2 (6 bases). Germline values: CDR1 SQVTM, CDR2 ANQGSEA. The CDR3 runs 14 residues. Trimming took off 4 bases at V and 1 base at J, with 12 bases between the two ends. CDR3 nucleotides: TGCAGCGTTGGATTCAGCGGGCGCACAGATACGCAGTATTTT. Its protein product is CSVGFSGRTDTQYF.

The chain is built from TRBV11-2 and TRBJ2-5; D remains ambiguous. V lost 0 bases and J lost 2, with 10 bases in between. Germline CDR1 is SGHAT and CDR2 is FQNNGV. This CDR3 is built from 15 residues. Written as DNA, the CDR3 is TGTGCCAGCAGCTTAGATGCGCTAGTACAAGAGACCCAGTACTTC. It encodes CASSLDALVQETQYF.

This chain connects TRBV25-1 to TRBJ1-4, with D unclear. Per the germline V gene, CDR1 is MGHDK and CDR2 is SYGVNS. The CDR3 has 14 residues. The ends were cut back, 6 bases at V and 10 bases at J, with 18 bases in the middle. The CDR3 loop is CASSVGPAAGKLFF. The CDR3 DNA reads TGTGCCAGCAGCGTTGGACCGGCCGCTGGAAAACTGTTTTTT.

The chain uses TRBV10-3 and TRBJ2-5, with 14 bases fitting TRBD2. J gave up 4 bases and V 11 bases, and 9 bases lay outside the gene matches. This CDR3 is 15 amino acids long. The germline V gene has CDR1 ENHRY and CDR2 SYGVKD. In DNA, the CDR3 is TGTGCCGTAACCGGACTAGCGGGGGGCAGAGAGACCCAGTACTTC. Encoded protein: CAVTGLAGGRETQYF.

The chain couples TRBV6-1 to TRBJ1-3; no reliable D call. In germline, CDR1 is MNHNS, CDR2 SASEGT. CDR3 length: 14 residues. Trimming removed 4 bases at V and 1 base at J, with 8 bases between. This CDR3 is CASSAPASGNTIYF. The CDR3 coding sequence is TGTGCCAGCAGTGCCCCGGCTTCTGGAAACACCATATATTTT.

The chain combines TRBV5-8 with TRBJ2-3, with TRBD2 as a possible D gene (6 bases). The germline CDR1 and CDR2 sequences are SGHTS and YDEGEE. V shed 4 bases and J shed 2 bases, with 11 bases lying between them. This CDR3 has 14 residues. DNA of the CDR3: TGTGCCAGCAGCCCGGGACTTTACACAGATACGCAGTATTTT. Translating gives CASSPGLYTDTQYF.

This chain uses TRBV19 with TRBJ1-1; 8 nucleotides agree with TRBD1. The CDR3 is 17 residues long. Germline-derived CDR1 and CDR2 are LNHDA and SQIVND (reference sequence). V dropped 2 bases and J dropped 0; count of bases not matched to a gene: 8. In nucleotides, the CDR3 is TGTGCCAGTAGTATAAGCGGGACAGGACTCATGAACACTGAAGCTTTCTTT. Translating it yields CASSISGTGLMNTEAFF.

This rearrangement joins TRBV11-3 to TRBJ2-7; 10 bases line up with TRBD1. Germline values: CDR1 SGHNT, CDR2 YENEEA. V trimming: 5 bases; J trimming: 4 bases; junction bases outside the gene matches: 5. The CDR3 totals 14 residues. CDR3 in amino acids: CASSHRDRGYEQYF. The CDR3 nucleotides are TGTGCCAGCAGCCATCGGGACAGGGGATACGAGCAGTACTTC.

V is TRBV25-1 and J is TRBJ2-2; D is undetermined. Germline assignment: CDR1 MGHDK and CDR2 SYGVNS. The ends were cut back, 4 bases at V and 2 bases at J, with 5 bases in the middle. The CDR3 has 13 amino acids. The CDR3 reads CASSVVNTGELFF. Here the CDR3 DNA reads TGTGCCAGCAGTGTAGTAAACACCGGGGAGCTGTTTTTT.

This sequence joins TRBV5-1 and TRBJ2-1; D gene uncertain. Germline V gene data show CDR1 as SGHRS and CDR2 as YFSETQ. The CDR3 loop spans 11 amino acids. Trimming pared 0 bases from V and 12 bases from J, leaving 7 bases between. As DNA, the CDR3 is TGCGCCAGCAGCTTGGGCCTCGGGCAGTTCTTC. Its protein product is CASSLGLGQFF.

The chain combines TRBV6-1 with TRBJ2-7; D is possibly TRBD2 (5 bases). The CDR3 sequence is 15 residues long. Germline CDR1 is MNHNS and CDR2 is SASEGT. V lost 4 bases and J 6 bases, leaving 19 bases between the germline ends. CDR3 in DNA: TGTGCCAGCAGTGCCCGGCCGGGGTCGGCGCGCGAGCAGTACTTC. It yields the protein CASSARPGSAREQYF.